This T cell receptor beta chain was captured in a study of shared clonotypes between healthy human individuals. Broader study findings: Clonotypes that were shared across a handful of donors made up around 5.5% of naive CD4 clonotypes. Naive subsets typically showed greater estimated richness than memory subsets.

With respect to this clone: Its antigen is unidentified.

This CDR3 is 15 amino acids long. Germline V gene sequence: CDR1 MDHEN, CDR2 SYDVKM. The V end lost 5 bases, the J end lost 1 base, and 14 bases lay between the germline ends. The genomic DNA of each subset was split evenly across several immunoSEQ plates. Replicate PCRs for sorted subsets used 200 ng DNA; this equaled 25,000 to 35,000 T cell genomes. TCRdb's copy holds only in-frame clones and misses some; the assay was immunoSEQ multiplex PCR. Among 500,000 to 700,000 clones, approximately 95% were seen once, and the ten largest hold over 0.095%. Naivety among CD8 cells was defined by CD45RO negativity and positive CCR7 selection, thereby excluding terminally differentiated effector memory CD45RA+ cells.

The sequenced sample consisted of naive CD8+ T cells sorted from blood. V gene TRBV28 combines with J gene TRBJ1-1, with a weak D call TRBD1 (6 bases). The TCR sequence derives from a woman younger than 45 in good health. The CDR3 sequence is CASSITGTPNTEAFF. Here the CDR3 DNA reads TGTGCCAGCAGTATAACCGGGACACCGAACACTGAAGCTTTCTTT.